These 13 T cell receptor beta chains came from one sample sequenced in a study of blood T cell repertoires in COVID-19. Measured with immunoSEQ multiplex PCR; TCRdb has only the in-frame clones, and not every one. The sample yields about 200,000 clones, around 80% seen once. Sequencing was done on a sample of peripheral blood. These receptors all stem from a woman in her 70s with acute or convalescent COVID-19.

The chain employs TRBV19 and TRBJ1-4; D is unclear. Between the trimmed V and J ends, which lost 1 base and 8 bases, there was a span of 8 bases. The germline V gene has CDR1 LNHDA and CDR2 SQIVND (reference sequence). This CDR3 region has 13 residues. In DNA, the CDR3 is TGTGCCAGTAGTATAGGGAGGCGAGAAAAACTGTTTTTT. Encoded protein: CASSIGRREKLFF.

The chain uses TRBV3-1 (or the pseudogene TRBV3-2) and TRBJ1-2; 7 bases are a match to TRBD1. After removal of 4 bases from V and 5 bases from J, the junction contained 10 bases not matched to a gene. This CDR3 contains 15 residues. Per germline, CDR1 LGHDT and CDR2 YNNKEL (reference sequence). The DNA of the CDR3 is TGTGCCAGCAGCCCTACAGGGGACGTCTCGTATGGCTACACCTTC. It specifies CASSPTGDVSYGYTF.

The genes are TRBV3-1 (or the pseudogene TRBV3-2) and TRBJ1-2; TRBD1 matches 7 bases. Trimming cost V 3 bases and J 1 base; bases outside gene matches: 2. The CDR3 is made up of 14 amino acids. In germline, CDR1 is LGHDT, CDR2 YNNKEL (reference sequence). This CDR3 reads CASSHGTVNYGYTF. The CDR3 region has the DNA TGTGCCAGCAGCCATGGGACAGTTAACTATGGCTACACCTTC.

J is TRBJ2-7 and V is TRBV28; D is perhaps TRBD2 (6 bases). CDR1 is MDHEN, CDR2 SYDVKM, per germline. With 8 bases removed from V and 0 bases from J, the gap between germline ends came to 20 bases. This CDR3 is built from 16 residues. The CDR3 sequence: CASFGSLTVPSYEQYF. In nucleotides, the CDR3 is TGTGCCAGCTTCGGGAGTTTAACGGTACCCTCCTACGAGCAGTACTTC.

V gene TRBV5-1 combines with J gene TRBJ2-1; the match to TRBD2 covers 11 bases. CDR3 length: 14 amino acids. CDR1 is SGHRS, CDR2 YFSETQ, per germline. V lost 5 bases and J lost 7; bases outside the gene matches: 5. CDR3 sequence (DNA): TGCGCCAGCAGAGGAACTAGCGGGAGTAATGAGCAGTTCTTC. Translation gives CASRGTSGSNEQFF.

The V and J genes are TRBV7-2 and TRBJ2-5; the D gene is possibly TRBD2 (6 bases). The germline V and J ends were trimmed by 5 bases and 3 bases, with 19 bases remaining between them. CDR1 and CDR2 from the germline V gene are SGHTA and FQGNSA. The CDR3 has 16 residues. The CDR3 DNA sequence: TGTGCCAGCAGCCTTACATCGTCGGGAGTGGAAGAGACCCAGTACTTC. Translated, it gives CASSLTSSGVEETQYF.

This chain connects TRBV5-1 to TRBJ2-7; 8 nucleotides agree with TRBD1. Germline-derived CDR1 and CDR2 are SGHRS and YFSETQ. V trimming: 3 bases; J trimming: 6 bases; junction bases outside the gene matches: 8. This CDR3 is built from 14 residues. In nucleotides, the CDR3 is TGCGCCAGCAGCTGGGGGGACAGGTCTGGCGAGCAGTACTTC. Encoded protein: CASSWGDRSGEQYF.

The chain recombines TRBV23-1 with TRBJ2-3; TRBD2 aligns across 10 bases. Being an ORF, TRBV23-1 has a function that is uncertain. The CDR3 has 17 residues. The J segment lost 4 bases and the V segment lost 2 bases, leaving 9 bases of the junction unmatched. The CDR3 loop reads CASSQEELAGAPDTQYF. Here the CDR3 DNA reads TGCGCCAGCAGTCAAGAGGAGCTAGCGGGAGCACCAGATACGCAGTATTTT.

The CDR3 loop is CASSQGRSGPTGELFF. In nucleotides, the CDR3 is TGTGCCAGCAGCCAAGGGAGGAGCGGACCCACCGGGGAGCTGTTTTTT. The chain employs TRBV3-1 (or the pseudogene TRBV3-2) and TRBJ2-2, with D maybe TRBD2 (5 bases). Germline V lookup: CDR1 LGHDT, CDR2 YNNKEL (reference sequence). The CDR3 spans 16 residues. The germline V and J ends were trimmed by 1 base and 4 bases, with 13 bases remaining between them.

CDR3 nucleotides: TGTGCCAGCAGTTTATGGGGCTTAGGCCAGCCCCAGCATTTT. Protein sequence: CASSLWGLGQPQHF. V is TRBV27 and J is TRBJ1-5; weak D call: TRBD1 (5 bases). Trimming took off 1 base at V and 7 bases at J, with 11 bases between the two ends. The CDR3 is 14 residues long. Per germline, CDR1 MNHEY and CDR2 SMNVEV (reference sequence).

This clone was seen just once. The gene calls are TRBV3-1 (or the pseudogene TRBV3-2) and TRBJ1-2; the match to TRBD1 covers 9 bases. This CDR3 contains 14 residues. After removal of 4 bases from V and 4 bases from J, the junction contained 4 bases not matched to a gene. CDR1 and CDR2 from the germline V gene are LGHDT and YNNKEL (reference sequence). The CDR3 DNA follows: TGTGCCAGCAGCCCGGGACAGGGTGGCTATGGCTACACCTTC. The encoded protein is CASSPGQGGYGYTF.

V and J are TRBV29-1 and TRBJ2-3, with TRBD2 identical over 9 bases. This CDR3 comprises 14 residues. The V and J ends lost 7 bases and 8 bases, in that order; junction bases with no gene match: 13. Germline V lookup: CDR1 SQVTM, CDR2 ANQGSEA. This CDR3 is CSAGTSQSGGTQYF. As DNA, the CDR3 is TGCAGCGCTGGGACTAGCCAATCGGGCGGTACGCAGTATTTT.

This sequence joins TRBV19 and TRBJ1-1, with D possibly TRBD1 on 5 matching bases. Germline V gene sequence: CDR1 LNHDA, CDR2 SQIVND (reference sequence). The CDR3 is made up of 14 amino acids. V dropped 4 bases and J dropped 1 base, with 10 bases sitting between them. CDR3 sequence: CASSTPGPNTEAFF. DNA for the CDR3: TGTGCCAGTAGTACCCCAGGGCCGAACACTGAAGCTTTCTTT.